Following are 30 T cell receptor beta chains from one sample sequenced in a study of T cell changes during pregnancy in multiple sclerosis. Profiled with immunoSEQ multiplex PCR; TCRdb holds only in-frame clones, not every one. The table includes around 110,000 clones, about 93% detected once. This specimen consisted of peripheral blood, obtained in the third trimester of pregnancy. The receptor source for this set is a female donor with multiple sclerosis, enrolled in a pregnancy study.

This clone was seen just once. The chain uses TRBV11-1 and TRBJ2-7, with 10 positions matching TRBD1. V shed 5 bases, J shed 2 bases, and the junction held 6 bases outside the gene matches. Germline V CDR1 and CDR2: SGHAT, FQDESV (reference sequence). The CDR3 consists of 15 residues. The CDR3 DNA is TGTGCCAGCAGCCTCGGGGACAGGGGTCCCTACGAGCAGTACTTC. It translates to CASSLGDRGPYEQYF.

This clone was seen a single time. The rearrangement joins TRBV6-1 to TRBJ1-6; 7 bases map to TRBD1. Per germline, CDR1 MNHNS and CDR2 SASEGT. The J segment lost 13 bases and the V segment lost 4 bases, leaving 13 bases of the junction unmatched. This CDR3 comprises 15 residues. CDR3 nucleotides: TGTGCCAGCAGTGGCGCCTCCGGGACAGCACATCCCCTCCACTTT. This gives the protein CASSGASGTAHPLHF.

V is TRBV4-1 and J is TRBJ2-7, with TRBD1 matching 7 bases. CDR1 and CDR2 (germline): MGHRA, YSYEKL. V shed 0 bases, J shed 4 bases, and the junction held 3 bases outside the gene matches. This CDR3 spans 14 amino acids. The CDR3 DNA reads TGCGCCAGCAGCCAAGAAGGCAGGGGGTACGAGCAGTACTTC. Its translation is CASSQEGRGYEQYF.

The chain joins TRBV2 to TRBJ1-5, with 9 nucleotides matching TRBD1. Trimming removed 4 bases from V and 5 bases from J; junction bases left unmatched: 3. The CDR3 has 14 amino acids. Germline loops: CDR1 SNHLY, CDR2 FYNNEI. CDR3 coding DNA: TGTGCCAGCAGTGCACAGGGGGCCTATCAGCCCCAGCATTTT. Its translation is CASSAQGAYQPQHF.

As concerns this clone: This same CDR3 is encoded by further DNA sequences in the sample. The V and J genes are TRBV9 and TRBJ2-7; D is unclear. Germline-derived CDR1 and CDR2 are SGDLS and YYNGEE. The CDR3 length is 14 residues. V gave up 2 bases and J gave up 0 bases, with 9 bases separating them. The CDR3 loop is CASSVESGSYEQYF. Written as DNA, the CDR3 is TGTGCCAGCAGCGTCGAGAGTGGCTCCTACGAGCAGTACTTC.

In its sample, this clone was seen once. The V and J genes are TRBV2 and TRBJ2-5; D unclear. Trimming cost V 2 bases and J 1 base, with 8 bases left between them. Looked up from germline, CDR1 is SNHLY and CDR2 is FYNNEI. The CDR3 has 14 amino acids. CDR3 sequence (DNA): TGTGCCAGCAGTGAATGGGCCTCCCAAGAGACCCAGTACTTC. Protein: CASSEWASQETQYF.

The chain joins TRBV7-9 to TRBJ2-6; D not resolved. Trimming stripped 2 bases from V and 0 bases from J, with 14 bases between. Per germline, CDR1 SEHNR and CDR2 FQNEAQ (reference sequence). The CDR3 sequence is 18 residues long. The DNA for the CDR3 is TGTGCCAGCAGCTTACGGCCACAGTTCGTCTCTGGGGCCAACGTCCTGACTTTC. Residues: CASSLRPQFVSGANVLTF.

This chain links TRBV2 with TRBJ2-2, with 7 bases identical to TRBD1. Germline lookup yields CDR1 SNHLY and CDR2 FYNNEI. The ends lost 5 bases at V and 5 bases at J; junction bases unmatched: 8. The CDR3 runs 15 residues. The CDR3 DNA sequence: TGTGCCAGCAGTAAACAGACAGGGTGGACCGGGGAGCTGTTTTTT. Residues: CASSKQTGWTGELFF.

The chain has TRBV27 and TRBJ2-7; the match to TRBD2 covers 13 bases. Trimming at V came to 4 bases and at J to 4 bases, leaving 4 bases not matched to a gene. Per the germline V gene, CDR1 is MNHEY and CDR2 is SMNVEV (reference sequence). CDR3 length equals 15 residues. CDR3 residues: CASSSRTSGSYEQYF. CDR3 bases: TGTGCCAGCAGTTCTCGGACTAGCGGGAGTTACGAGCAGTACTTC.

The chain combines TRBV7-3 with TRBJ2-3; TRBD2 is a possible D gene (5 bases). Germline V CDR1 and CDR2: SGHTA, FQGTGA. V was shortened by 1 base and J by 0 bases, with 8 bases between the two germline ends. The CDR3 runs to 15 residues. The CDR3, as DNA: TGTGCCAGCAGCTTAAGCCGGGGTAGCACAGATACGCAGTATTTT. It translates to CASSLSRGSTDTQYF. Full variable domain (outside the CDR3, taken from reference TRBV7-3 and TRBJ2-3): GAGVSQTPSNKVTEKGKYVELRCDPISGHTALYWYRQSLGQGPEFLIYFQGTGAADDSGLPNDRFFAVRPEGSVSTLKIQRTERGDSAVYLCASSLSRGSTDTQYFGPGTRLTVL.

This chain uses TRBV7-7 with TRBJ2-1; maybe TRBD2 (5 bases). Per germline, CDR1 SSHAT and CDR2 FNYEAQ (reference sequence). Trimming left V 1 base short and J 10 bases short, with 11 bases between. CDR3 length equals 13 residues. In nucleotides, the CDR3 is TGTGCCAGCAGCTTAGGGTTAGCGTTCGAGCAGTTCTTC. It yields the protein CASSLGLAFEQFF.

The gene calls are TRBV5-5 and TRBJ2-1; D is perhaps TRBD1 (5 bases). In germline, CDR1 is SGHKS, CDR2 YYEKEE (reference sequence). Trimming pared 0 bases from V and 4 bases from J, leaving 8 bases between. The CDR3 covers 14 residues. The CDR3 DNA reads as TGTGCCAGCAGCTTGGTTCAGGGATACAATGAGCAGTTCTTC. This encodes CASSLVQGYNEQFF.

The gene calls are TRBV28 and TRBJ2-7; possible D gene TRBD2, 7 bases. CDR1 is MDHEN and CDR2 is SYDVKM in the germline V gene. The CDR3 totals 15 residues. The V end was cut by 4 bases, the J end by 3 bases, with 16 bases between. CDR3 protein: CASSSGGGRIYEQYF. The DNA for the CDR3 is TGTGCCAGCAGTTCGGGGGGCGGGAGAATCTACGAGCAGTACTTC.

The chain has TRBV29-1 and TRBJ1-1; D is perhaps TRBD1 (5 bases). V was shortened by 2 bases and J by 3 bases, with 10 bases between the two germline ends. Germline V gene data show CDR1 as SQVTM and CDR2 as ANQGSEA. This CDR3 is built from 13 residues. The CDR3: CSVEWGRDTEAFF. The CDR3 nucleotides are TGCAGCGTTGAATGGGGCCGGGACACTGAAGCTTTCTTT.

The genes are TRBV2 and TRBJ1-4, with D hard to call. Germline loops: CDR1 SNHLY, CDR2 FYNNEI. The CDR3 extends over 10 amino acids. V lost 8 bases and J lost 5, with 3 bases in between. CDR3 amino acids: CASRNEKLFF. For the CDR3, the DNA is TGTGCCAGCCGGAATGAAAAACTGTTTTTT.

This clone came up once. V usage is TRBV2 and J usage is TRBJ1-4, with TRBD1 matching over 10 bases. The CDR3 extends over 16 amino acids. Germline V gene sequence: CDR1 SNHLY, CDR2 FYNNEI. Trimming cost V 5 bases and J 0 bases; bases outside gene matches: 3. In DNA, the CDR3 is TGTGCCAGCAGTTGGGGACAGGGGCCAACTAATGAAAAACTGTTTTTT. This translates into CASSWGQGPTNEKLFF.

This clone was picked up one time. The chain is built from TRBV28 and TRBJ2-6, with TRBD2 matching 7 bases. V shed 6 bases and J 2 bases; nucleotides not matched to a gene: 7. CDR3 length: 16 residues. Germline V lookup: CDR1 MDHEN, CDR2 SYDVKM. The CDR3 DNA reads TGTGCCAGCAGCGGGAGGCCCAAGACTGGGGCCAACGTCCTGACTTTC. This gives the protein CASSGRPKTGANVLTF.

The gene calls are TRBV7-2 and TRBJ1-1; D not certain. CDR1 and CDR2 from the germline V gene are SGHTA and FQGNSA. Trimming shortened V by 5 bases and J by 11 bases, and 18 bases separated the two germline ends. This CDR3 is built from 13 residues. CDR3 nucleotides: TGTGCCAGCAGCACCCAGAGGGTTAGGAATGCTTTCTTT. Residues: CASSTQRVRNAFF. Full variable domain (outside the CDR3, taken from reference TRBV7-2 and TRBJ1-1): GAGVSQSPSNKVTEKGKDVELRCDPISGHTALYWYRQSLGQGLEFLIYFQGNSAPDKSGLPSDRFSAERTGGSVSTLTIQRTQQEDSAVYLCASSTQRVRNAFFGQGTRLTVV.

This clone came up a few times. The chain employs TRBV19 and TRBJ1-2; D possibly corresponds to TRBD1 (5 bases). The germline V and J ends were trimmed by 7 bases and 0 bases, with 12 bases remaining between them. CDR1 and CDR2 from the germline V gene are LNHDA and SQIVND (reference sequence). The length of the CDR3 is 14 residues. This chain's CDR3 is CASTTLGANYGYTF. In DNA form, the CDR3 reads TGTGCCAGTACCACCTTAGGGGCTAACTATGGCTACACCTTC.

This chain connects TRBV6-1 to TRBJ1-2; D may be TRBD1 (6 bases). The CDR3 length is 15 residues. The V end lost 1 base, the J end lost 4 bases, and 13 bases lay between the germline ends. Germline values: CDR1 MNHNS, CDR2 SASEGT. CDR3: CASSEEPGAGYGYTF. DNA for the CDR3: TGTGCCAGCAGTGAAGAACCAGGGGCTGGCTATGGCTACACCTTC.

The chain couples TRBV7-6 to TRBJ2-7, with 8 bases matching TRBD1. The CDR3 sequence is 13 residues long. The V and J ends lost 5 bases and 3 bases, in that order; junction bases with no gene match: 3. Germline-derived CDR1 and CDR2 are SGHVS and FNYEAQ. The chain's CDR3 is CASSLGQVYEQYF. The CDR3 coding sequence is TGTGCCAGCAGCCTGGGACAGGTCTACGAGCAGTACTTC.

This rearrangement joins TRBV5-1 to TRBJ1-2, with D unresolved. V was trimmed by 0 bases and J by 2 bases, leaving 5 bases between them. This CDR3 region has 13 residues. Per germline, CDR1 SGHRS and CDR2 YFSETQ. In DNA form, the CDR3 reads TGCGCCAGCAGCTTGGTCCCAAACTATGGCTACACCTTC. Its protein is CASSLVPNYGYTF.

The count of this clone is one. The rearrangement joins TRBV7-9 to TRBJ1-3, with a tentative D call TRBD1 (5 bases). V lost 3 bases and J 1 base, leaving 13 bases between the germline ends. Germline loops: CDR1 SEHNR, CDR2 FQNEAQ (reference sequence). CDR3 size: 16 residues. In DNA form, the CDR3 reads TGTGCCAGCAGCTTTCGAGGCGGACATTCTGGAAACACCATATATTTT. Protein product: CASSFRGGHSGNTIYF.

This clone was seen once. The genes are TRBV6-5 and TRBJ1-1; 8 bases are a match to TRBD1. V lost 5 bases, J lost 4 bases, and 6 bases stayed unmatched. Looked up from germline, CDR1 is MNHEY and CDR2 is SVGAGI. The CDR3 length is 14 residues. The chain's CDR3 is CASSRAGGGTEAFF. CDR3 sequence (DNA): TGTGCCAGCAGTCGGGCAGGGGGCGGCACTGAAGCTTTCTTT.

The chain has TRBV7-2 and TRBJ1-5, with unresolved D. CDR3 length: 13 amino acids. The germline V gene has CDR1 SGHTA and CDR2 FQGNSA. Trimming took 5 bases from V and 7 from J, leaving 12 bases between them. The CDR3 DNA sequence: TGTGCCAGCAGCCTTAGCCCAGAGCAGCCCCAGCATTTT. Its translation: CASSLSPEQPQHF.

The rearrangement joins TRBV27 to TRBJ1-2; D is ambiguous. The germline CDR1 and CDR2 sequences are MNHEY and SMNVEV (reference sequence). The CDR3 is 11 residues long. V lost 8 bases and J lost 3, with 7 bases in between. The DNA for the CDR3 is TGTGCCAGCGGGAGGGACTATGGCTACACCTTC. Translation: CASGRDYGYTF.

This rearrangement joins TRBV2 to TRBJ2-1; 12 bases are shared with TRBD2. Trimming cost V 2 bases and J 12 bases; bases outside gene matches: 5. The CDR3 has 14 amino acids. Per germline, CDR1 SNHLY and CDR2 FYNNEI. The CDR3 reads CASSEPSGRAGQFF. Here the CDR3 DNA reads TGTGCCAGCAGTGAACCTAGCGGGAGGGCCGGGCAGTTCTTC.

The chain employs TRBV9 and TRBJ1-1, with no clear D. The germline gives CDR1 SGDLS, CDR2 YYNGEE. The germline V and J ends were trimmed by 0 bases and 2 bases, with 14 bases remaining between them. There are 16 residues in the CDR3. The CDR3 nucleotides are TGTGCCAGCAGCGTAGTGCCGGAGACCTTCAACACTGAAGCTTTCTTT. It yields the protein CASSVVPETFNTEAFF.

The chain employs TRBV5-1 and TRBJ2-1; 9 nucleotides agree with TRBD1. This CDR3 is built from 15 residues. Germline CDR1 SGHRS, CDR2 YFSETQ. Trimming removed 4 bases from V and 4 bases from J; junction bases left unmatched: 6. The CDR3 DNA reads as TGCGCCAGCAGCGGGGGACAGGGAACTTACAATGAGCAGTTCTTC. This gives the protein CASSGGQGTYNEQFF.

This chain links TRBV30 with TRBJ2-7, with TRBD2 matching 7 bases. The length of the CDR3 is 14 residues. The ends lost 4 bases at V and 4 bases at J; junction bases unmatched: 10. Per germline, CDR1 GTSNPN and CDR2 SVGIG (reference sequence). CDR3 residues: CAWKPSGTLYEQYF. The CDR3 bases are TGTGCCTGGAAACCAAGCGGGACCCTTTACGAGCAGTACTTC.